The rows below give T cell receptor delta chains drawn from one sample of a study of Vδ1+ human thymocytes. TCRdb repeated clone calling on the multiplex PCR reads with CATT. Seen here are about 25,000 delta-chain clones, under 8.5% observed once, and the top ten hold around 0.91%. Sequenced input: Vdelta1+ gamma-delta thymocytes from the thymus. These TCRs come from a girl less than two years old who had congenital heart surgery. Both conserved end residues are part of each CDR3. A D gene is named only where the DNA matches it firmly.

>TRDD3|TRDJ1|TRDV1
CALGGVDGGYEGFGCTDKLIF
>.|TRDJ1|TRDV1
CALGFSFLRPPTGGYTDKLIF
>.|TRDJ1|TRDV3
CAFPLPGIRDKLIF
>.|TRDJ1|TRDV1
CALGELAPGSTDKLIF
>TRDD3|TRDJ1|TRDV1
CALGELCRWGKREGGDKLIF
>TRDD3|TRDJ1|TRDV1
CALGGLRIVLGDTGCSDKLIF
>.|TRDJ1|TRDV1
CALGERSYHPKLIF
>.|TRDJ1|TRDV1
CALGEYPGNSHTDKLIF
>.|TRDJ1|TRDV1
CALGELGLPGDTDKLIF
>TRDD2|TRDJ1|TRDV1
CALGSRLPTARHTDKLIF
>.|TRDJ1|TRDV1
CALGELRCPGTDKLIF
>TRDD2|TRDJ1|TRDV1
CALGEEAFLRTGVRTDKLIF
>TRDD3|TRDJ1|TRDV1
CALGGSSCHWGIYGRLIF
>TRDD3|TRDJ1|TRDV1
CALGQRLGRYHVEDTDKLIF
>.|TRDJ1|TRDV1
CALGGIGPIPPYTDKLIF
>TRDD3|TRDJ1|TRDV1
CALGQLLGVLGDRVDTDKLIF
>.|TRDJ1|TRAV29/DV5
CASTSPSSPYRGRKYTDKLIF
>TRDD3|TRDJ1|TRDV1
CALGNLCFPGGYEIRFTDKLIF
>.|TRDJ1|TRDV1
CALGELDRYPVLDKLIF
>TRDD3|TRDJ1|TRDV1
CALDLAPPHWGMPYTDKLIF
>.|TRDJ1|TRDV1
CALGELGSPHGLLGWHSYTITDKLIF
>.|TRDJ1|TRDV1
CALGDASLLLPPVELIF
>TRDD3|TRDJ1|TRDV1
CALVGLLGNNYYKLIF
>TRDD3|TRDJ1|TRDV1
CALVFASLGDTPYTDKLIF
>TRDD3|TRDJ1|TRDV1
CALGEIPAGGYGVTDKLIF
>TRDD3|TRDJ1|TRDV1
CALGETVALGDTAYTDKLIF
>TRDD3|TRDJ1|TRDV1
CALGVASYWGLWYTDKLIF
>TRDD3|TRDJ1|TRDV1
CALGKRIRGYRDTDKLIF
>.|TRDJ1|TRDV1
CALGELGRPPVGFKWLDKLIF
>.|TRDJ1|TRDV1
CALVPSYTDKLIF
>TRDD3|TRDJ1|TRDV1
CALGEHSCDTGGQYTDKLIF
>TRDD3|TRDJ1|TRDV1
CALGERQAKIDWGGTGTDKLIF
>.|TRDJ1|TRDV1
CALGELRGANLSYSGDKNTDKLIF
>TRDD3|TRDJ1|TRDV1
CALGERHVLRLGDMGPYTDKLIF
>TRDD3|TRDJ1|TRDV1
CALGEIHFRLLGDITDKLIF
>.|TRDJ1|TRDV2
CASCSRGGPDYTDKLIF
>.|TRDJ1|TRDV1
CALGEQSVLREWSPYTKLIF
>.|TRDJ1|TRDV1
CALGTSTGGTDKLIF
>TRDD3|TRDJ1|TRDV1
CALGERTGGYRTDKLIF
>.|TRDJ1|TRDV1
CALGEDIPYRSGYPRNTDKLIF
>.|TRDJ1|TRDV1
CALGVRYRRYRVRSTDKLIF
>.|TRDJ1|TRDV1
CALGDRPSYSTGGFGKLIF
>TRDD2|TRDJ1|TRDV1
CALGGRSFLRRGILGYTDKLIF
>TRDD3|TRDJ1|TRDV1
CALGELVILWGITTDKLIF